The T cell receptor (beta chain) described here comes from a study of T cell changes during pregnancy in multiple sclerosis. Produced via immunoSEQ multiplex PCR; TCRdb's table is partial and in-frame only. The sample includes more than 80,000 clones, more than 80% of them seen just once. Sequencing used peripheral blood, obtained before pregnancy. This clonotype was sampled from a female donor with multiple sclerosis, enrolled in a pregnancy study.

The CDR3 reads CASIKVNSGPYEQYF. The DNA for the CDR3 is TGTGCCAGCATTAAAGTAAACTCGGGTCCCTACGAGCAGTACTTC. The gene calls are TRBV2 and TRBJ2-7; the D is unclear. V lost 7 bases to trimming and J lost 2 bases, with 18 bases between them. From germline, CDR1 is SNHLY and CDR2 FYNNEI. The CDR3 extends over 15 amino acids. Full variable domain (missing parts from reference TRBV2 and TRBJ2-7): EPEVTQTPSHQVTQMGQEVILRCVPISNHLYFYWYRQILGQKVEFLVSFYNNEISEKSEIFDDQFSVERPDGSNFTLKIRSTKLEDSAMYFCASIKVNSGPYEQYFGPGTRLTVT.